The clone carrying this T cell receptor (beta chain) was recorded a few times. The data are from a study of cytotoxic CD8 clonotypes in ibrutinib-treated CLL. CDR1 is MNHEY and CDR2 is SMNVEV in the germline V gene (reference sequence). J was trimmed by 6 bases and V by 6 bases; bases with no gene match: 10. This CDR3 region has 16 residues. The protocol was immunoSEQ multiplex PCR, while the TCRdb copy is restricted to in-frame clones and leaves out a portion. The top ten clones hold just under 6.5% of a sample with approximately 350,000 clones, over 60% of them seen once. Specimen: PBMCs, collected after 36 months of ibrutinib treatment. The V and J genes are TRBV27 and TRBJ2-2; 10 bases fit TRBD1. The receptor was isolated from a human donor with chronic lymphocytic leukemia. The CDR3 DNA reads as TGTGCCAGCAGCCTTAGACAGGGGGCGTTGGCCGGGGAGCTGTTTTTT. It is translated as CASSLRQGALAGELFF.